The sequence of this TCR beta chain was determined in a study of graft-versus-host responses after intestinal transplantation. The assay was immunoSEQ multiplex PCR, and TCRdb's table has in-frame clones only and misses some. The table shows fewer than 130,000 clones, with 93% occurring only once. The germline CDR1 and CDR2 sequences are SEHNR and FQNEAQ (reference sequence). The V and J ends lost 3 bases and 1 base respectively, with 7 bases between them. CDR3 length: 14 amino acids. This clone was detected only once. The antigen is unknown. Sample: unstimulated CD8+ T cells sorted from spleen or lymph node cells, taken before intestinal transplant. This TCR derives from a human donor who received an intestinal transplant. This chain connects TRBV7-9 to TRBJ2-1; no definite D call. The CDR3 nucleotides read TGTGCCAGCAGCTTCGGAAGTTCCTACAATGAGCAGTTCTTC. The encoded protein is CASSFGSSYNEQFF.